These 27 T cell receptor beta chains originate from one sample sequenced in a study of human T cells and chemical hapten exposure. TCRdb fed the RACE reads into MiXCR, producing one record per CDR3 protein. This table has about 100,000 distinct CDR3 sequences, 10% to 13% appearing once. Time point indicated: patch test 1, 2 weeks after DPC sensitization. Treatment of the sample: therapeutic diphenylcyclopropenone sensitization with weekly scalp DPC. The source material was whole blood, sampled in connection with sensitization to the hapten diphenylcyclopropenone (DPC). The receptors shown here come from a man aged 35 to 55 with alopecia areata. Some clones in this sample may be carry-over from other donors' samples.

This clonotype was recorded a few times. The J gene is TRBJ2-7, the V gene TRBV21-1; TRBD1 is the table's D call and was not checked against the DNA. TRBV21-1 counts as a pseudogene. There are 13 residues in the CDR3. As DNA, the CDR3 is TGTGCCAGCAGCAAAACAGGGTTCTACGAGCAGTACTTC. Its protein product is CASSKTGFYEQYF.

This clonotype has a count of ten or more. In nucleotides, the CDR3 is TGTGCCAGCAGCCGGCCCAGGGGGCAGTCCTCTGGAAACACCATATATTTT. It specifies CASSRPRGQSSGNTIYF. This chain links TRBV5-6 with TRBJ1-3; 8 nucleotides agree with TRBD1. This CDR3 region has 17 residues. CDR1 is SGHDT and CDR2 is YYEEEE in the germline V gene. V trimming: 4 bases; J trimming: 0 bases; junction bases outside the gene matches: 9.

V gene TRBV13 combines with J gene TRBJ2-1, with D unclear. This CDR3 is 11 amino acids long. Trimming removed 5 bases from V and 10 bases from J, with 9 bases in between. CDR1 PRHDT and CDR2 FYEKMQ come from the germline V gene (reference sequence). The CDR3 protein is CASSLTREQFF. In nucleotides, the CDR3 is TGTGCCAGCAGCCTTACCCGGGAGCAGTTCTTC.

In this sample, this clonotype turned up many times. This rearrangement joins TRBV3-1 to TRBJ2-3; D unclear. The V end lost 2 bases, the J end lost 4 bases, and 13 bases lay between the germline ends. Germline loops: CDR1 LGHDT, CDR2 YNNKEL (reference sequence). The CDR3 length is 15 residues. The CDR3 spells CASSQYGVGPDTQYF. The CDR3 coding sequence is TGTGCCAGCAGCCAATATGGCGTCGGGCCAGATACGCAGTATTTT.

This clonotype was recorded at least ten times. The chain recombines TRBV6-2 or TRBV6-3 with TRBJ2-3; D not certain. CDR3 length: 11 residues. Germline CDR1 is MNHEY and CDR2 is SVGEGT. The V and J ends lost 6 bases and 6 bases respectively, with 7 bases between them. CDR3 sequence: CASRKADTQYF. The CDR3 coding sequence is TGTGCCAGCAGAAAAGCGGATACGCAGTATTTT.

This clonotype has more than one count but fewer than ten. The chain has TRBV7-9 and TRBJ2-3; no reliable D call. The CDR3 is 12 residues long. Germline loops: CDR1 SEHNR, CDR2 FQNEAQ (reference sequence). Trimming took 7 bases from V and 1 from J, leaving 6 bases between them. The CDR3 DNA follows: TGTGCCAGCAATTGGGGCACAGATACGCAGTATTTT. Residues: CASNWGTDTQYF.

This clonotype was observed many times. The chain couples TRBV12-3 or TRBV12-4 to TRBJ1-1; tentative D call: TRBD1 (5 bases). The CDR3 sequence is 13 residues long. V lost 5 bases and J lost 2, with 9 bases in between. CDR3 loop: CASSPGVNTEAFF. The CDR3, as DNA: TGTGCCAGCAGTCCGGGGGTAAACACTGAAGCTTTCTTT.

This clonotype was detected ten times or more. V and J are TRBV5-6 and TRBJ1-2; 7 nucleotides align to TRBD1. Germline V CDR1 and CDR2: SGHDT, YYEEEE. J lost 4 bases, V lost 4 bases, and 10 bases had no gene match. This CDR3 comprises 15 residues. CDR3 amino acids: CASSTTGDRRYGYTF. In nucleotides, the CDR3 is TGTGCCAGCAGCACCACAGGGGACCGCCGCTATGGCTACACCTTC.

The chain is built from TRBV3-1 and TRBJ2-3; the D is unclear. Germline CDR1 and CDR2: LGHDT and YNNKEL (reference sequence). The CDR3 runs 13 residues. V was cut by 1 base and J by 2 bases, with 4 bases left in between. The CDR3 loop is CASSQVDTDTQYF. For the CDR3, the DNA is TGTGCCAGCAGCCAAGTAGACACAGATACGCAGTATTTT.

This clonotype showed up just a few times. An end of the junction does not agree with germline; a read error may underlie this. CDR3 protein: CASTYTDSRAEKLFF. The CDR3 bases are TGTGCCAGCACTTACACCGACTCCCGGGCTGAAAAACTGTTTTTT. This chain joins TRBV6-2 or TRBV6-3 and TRBJ1-4; D is uncertain. CDR1 and CDR2 (germline): MNHEY, SVGEGT. The CDR3 is 15 amino acids.

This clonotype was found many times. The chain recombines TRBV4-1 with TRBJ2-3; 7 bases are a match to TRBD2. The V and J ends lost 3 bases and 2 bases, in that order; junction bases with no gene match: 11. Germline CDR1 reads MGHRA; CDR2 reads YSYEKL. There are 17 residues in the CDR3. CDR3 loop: CASSQILSGTYTDTQYF. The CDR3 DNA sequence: TGCGCCAGCAGCCAGATTTTGAGCGGGACCTACACAGATACGCAGTATTTT.

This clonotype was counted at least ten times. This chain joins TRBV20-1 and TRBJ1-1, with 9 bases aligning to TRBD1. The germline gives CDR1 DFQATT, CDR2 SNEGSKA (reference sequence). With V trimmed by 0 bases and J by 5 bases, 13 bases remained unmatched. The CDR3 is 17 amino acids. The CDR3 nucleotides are TGCAGTGCTAGAGATCGGCCCCCGGGACAGGGAGGGACTGAAGCTTTCTTT. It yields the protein CSARDRPPGQGGTEAFF.

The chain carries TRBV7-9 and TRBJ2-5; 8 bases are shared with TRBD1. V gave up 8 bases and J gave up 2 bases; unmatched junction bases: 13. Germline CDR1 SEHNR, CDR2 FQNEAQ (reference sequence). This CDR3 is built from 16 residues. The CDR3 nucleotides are TGTGCCAGCGGCGCTCCTGACAGGGGTAGTCAAGAGACCCAGTACTTC. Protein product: CASGAPDRGSQETQYF.

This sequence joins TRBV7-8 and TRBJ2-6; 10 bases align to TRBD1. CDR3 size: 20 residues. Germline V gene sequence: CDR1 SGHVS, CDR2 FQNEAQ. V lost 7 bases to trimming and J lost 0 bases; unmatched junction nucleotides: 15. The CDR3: CASKIDRGQHVFSGANVLTF. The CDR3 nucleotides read TGTGCCAGCAAGATTGACAGGGGGCAGCACGTCTTCTCTGGGGCCAACGTCCTGACTTTC.

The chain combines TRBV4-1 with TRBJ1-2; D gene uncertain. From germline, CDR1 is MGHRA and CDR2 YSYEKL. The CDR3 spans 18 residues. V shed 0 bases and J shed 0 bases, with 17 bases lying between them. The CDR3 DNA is TGCGCCAGCAGCCAAGATCGGCAGACACCACAAGCTAACTATGGCTACACCTTC. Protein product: CASSQDRQTPQANYGYTF.

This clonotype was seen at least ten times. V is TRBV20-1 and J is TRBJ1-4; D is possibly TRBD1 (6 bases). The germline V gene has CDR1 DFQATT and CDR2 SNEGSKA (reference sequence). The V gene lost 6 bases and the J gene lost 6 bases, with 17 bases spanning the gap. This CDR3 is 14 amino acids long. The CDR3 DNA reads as TGCAGTGCATCCGTGAGACAGGCTGATGAAAAACTGTTTTTT. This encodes CSASVRQADEKLFF.

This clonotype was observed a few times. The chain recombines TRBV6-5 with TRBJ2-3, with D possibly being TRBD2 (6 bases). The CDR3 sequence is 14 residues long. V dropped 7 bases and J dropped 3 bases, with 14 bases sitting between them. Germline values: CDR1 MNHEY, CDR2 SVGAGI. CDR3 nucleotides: TGTGCCAGCAAAGAGCCCCGGGGGACAGATACGCAGTATTTT. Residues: CASKEPRGTDTQYF.

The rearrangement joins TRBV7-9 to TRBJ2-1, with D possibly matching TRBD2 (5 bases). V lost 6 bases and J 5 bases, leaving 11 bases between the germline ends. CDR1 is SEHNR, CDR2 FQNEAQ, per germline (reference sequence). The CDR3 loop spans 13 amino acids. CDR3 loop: CASRGAGNNEQFF. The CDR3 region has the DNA TGTGCCAGCAGGGGAGCTGGGAACAATGAGCAGTTCTTC.

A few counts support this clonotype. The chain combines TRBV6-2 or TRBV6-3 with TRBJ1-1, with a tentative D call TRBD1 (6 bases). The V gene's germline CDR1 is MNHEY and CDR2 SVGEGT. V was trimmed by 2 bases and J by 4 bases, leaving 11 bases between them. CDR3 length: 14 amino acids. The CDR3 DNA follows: TGTGCCAGCAGTTACACGGGGGGCTCCACTGAAGCTTTCTTT. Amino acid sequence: CASSYTGGSTEAFF.

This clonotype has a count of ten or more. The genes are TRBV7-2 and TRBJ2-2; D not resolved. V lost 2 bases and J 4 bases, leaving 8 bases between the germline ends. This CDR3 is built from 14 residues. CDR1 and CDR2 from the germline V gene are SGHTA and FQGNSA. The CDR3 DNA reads TGTGCCAGCAGCTTAAGCTTGCGCACCGGGGAGCTGTTTTTT. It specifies CASSLSLRTGELFF.

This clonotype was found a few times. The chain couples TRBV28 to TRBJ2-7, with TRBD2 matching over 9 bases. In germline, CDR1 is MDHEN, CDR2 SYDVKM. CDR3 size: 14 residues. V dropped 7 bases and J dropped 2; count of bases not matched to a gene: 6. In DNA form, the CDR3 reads TGTGCCAGCAAAGCGGGGGGATTGACCTACGAGCAGTACTTC. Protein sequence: CASKAGGLTYEQYF.

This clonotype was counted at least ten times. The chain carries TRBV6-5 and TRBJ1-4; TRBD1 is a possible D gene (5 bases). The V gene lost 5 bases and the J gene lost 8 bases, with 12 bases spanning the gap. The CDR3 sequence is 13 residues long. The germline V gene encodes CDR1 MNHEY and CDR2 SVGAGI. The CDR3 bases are TGTGCCAGCAGTAAACAGGAGGGCGAAAAACTGTTTTTT. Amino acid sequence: CASSKQEGEKLFF.

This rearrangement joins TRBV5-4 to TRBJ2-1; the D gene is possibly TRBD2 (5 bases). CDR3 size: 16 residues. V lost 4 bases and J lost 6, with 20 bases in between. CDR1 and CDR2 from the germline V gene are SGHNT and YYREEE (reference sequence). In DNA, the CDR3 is TGTGCCAGCAGCCCGGGAACAGCTACTATTCTCAATGAGCAGTTCTTC. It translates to CASSPGTATILNEQFF.

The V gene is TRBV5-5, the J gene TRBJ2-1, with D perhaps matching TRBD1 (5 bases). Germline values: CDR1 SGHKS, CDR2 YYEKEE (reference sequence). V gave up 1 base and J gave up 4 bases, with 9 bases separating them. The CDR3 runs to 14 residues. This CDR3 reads CASSLTRDYNEQFF. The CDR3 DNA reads TGTGCCAGCAGCTTGACCAGGGATTACAATGAGCAGTTCTTC. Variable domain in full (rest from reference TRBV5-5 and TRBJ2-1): DAGVTQSPTHLIKTRGQQVTLRCSPISGHKSVSWYQQVLGQGPQFIFQYYEKEERGRGNFPDRFSARQFPNYSSELNVNALLLGDSALYLCASSLTRDYNEQFFGPGTRLTVL.

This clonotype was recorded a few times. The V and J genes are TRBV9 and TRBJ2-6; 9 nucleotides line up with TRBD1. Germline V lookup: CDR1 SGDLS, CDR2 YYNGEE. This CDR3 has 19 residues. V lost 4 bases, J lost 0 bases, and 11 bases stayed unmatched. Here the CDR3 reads CASSQIGTGSFSGANVLTF. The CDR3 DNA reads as TGTGCCAGCAGCCAGATTGGGACAGGGAGTTTCTCTGGGGCCAACGTCCTGACTTTC.

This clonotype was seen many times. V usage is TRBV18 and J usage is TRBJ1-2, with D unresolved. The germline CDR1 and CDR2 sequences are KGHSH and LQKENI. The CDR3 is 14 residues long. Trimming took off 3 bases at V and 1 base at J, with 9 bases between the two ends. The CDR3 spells CASSPFPVNYGYTF. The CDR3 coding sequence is TGTGCCAGCTCACCCTTCCCGGTTAACTATGGCTACACCTTC.

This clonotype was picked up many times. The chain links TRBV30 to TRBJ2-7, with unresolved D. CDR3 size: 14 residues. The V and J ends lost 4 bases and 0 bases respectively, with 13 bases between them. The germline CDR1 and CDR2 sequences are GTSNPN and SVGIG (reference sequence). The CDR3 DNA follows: TGTGCCTGGAATCAACCCCCGAACTCCTACGAGCAGTACTTC. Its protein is CAWNQPPNSYEQYF.